Sequencing of this TCR beta chain was carried out in a study of cytomegalovirus exposure and HLA in healthy donors. Study observations and caveats: Researchers had no immune exposure information except CMV serostatus available. Three CMV-associated chains were confirmed in vitro to be specific for CMV antigens. A later analysis showed TCR association rates differing by HLA locus, peaking at DRB1 and lowest at HLA-C.

Notes on this clone: As yet, its antigen is unknown.

The PCR used 60 Vbeta and 13 Jbeta primers. Sequencing was performed with immunoSEQ multiplex PCR; in TCRdb, only in-frame clones are kept and a portion is missing. Seen here are about 140,000 clones, around 80% observed once, and the top ten hold 2% to 2.5%. J lost 8 bases, V lost 8 bases, and 8 bases had no gene match. The CDR3 covers 12 residues. Germline-derived CDR1 and CDR2 are SNHLY and FYNNEI. The clonotype originates from a boy aged 2 to 9 in good health and CMV-seronegative. Sequencing used PBMCs. The chain employs TRBV2 and TRBJ1-2, with 7 nucleotides matching TRBD1. The CDR3 sequence: CASGGGRAGYTF. CDR3 DNA: TGTGCCAGCGGAGGGGGCCGGGCGGGCTACACCTTC.